This T cell receptor beta chain was found in a study of spatial heterogeneity in lung cancer. Study at large: Researchers sequenced follow-up PBMC samples if they had them, and these came a median of around 24 months after resection.

There are many counts of this clonotype. TCRdb ran MiXCR on the 5' RACE reads and lists one entry per CDR3 protein. This table has about 52,000 distinct CDR3 sequences, 7.4% appearing once. CDR1 and CDR2 from the germline V gene are MDHEN and SYDVKM. V dropped 8 bases and J dropped 5 bases, with 18 bases sitting between them. The CDR3 spans 14 residues. Regarding time point: blood at routine non-recurrence follow-up after resection. Whole RNA from tumor, nontumor lung or frozen PBMC was sequenced unsorted. The material sequenced was PBMCs, taken at follow-up. J is TRBJ1-1 and V is TRBV28, with unresolved D. The source is a female donor with early-stage non-small cell lung cancer. The CDR3 bases are TGTGCCAGCGGCTTCCGAGGTGGTGGGACTGAAGCTTTCTTT. This encodes CASGFRGGGTEAFF. Looking up the rest from reference TRBV28 and TRBJ1-1 gives the full variable domain: DVKVTQSSRYLVKRTGEKVFLECVQDMDHENMFWYRQDPGLGLRLIYFSYDVKMKEKGDIPEGYSVSREKKERFSLILESASTNQTSMYLCASGFRGGGTEAFFGQGTRLTVV.